The T cell receptor beta chain described here comes from a study of T cell responses to AZD1222 COVID-19 vaccine. Study results and caveats: Donors were largely white British and mainly female; clonal diversity was possibly underestimated.

Trimming took off 5 bases at V and 11 bases at J, with 13 bases between the two ends. In germline, CDR1 is MNHEY, CDR2 SMNVEV (reference sequence). CDR3 length: 13 amino acids. On this clone itself: The target antigen is unknown.

TCRdb's copy holds only in-frame clones and misses some; the assay was immunoSEQ multiplex PCR. The table lists 140,000 to 150,000 clones, over 90% of them singletons. The TCR comes from an adult in good health. The sample here was peripheral blood, taken on day 0 of AZD1222 vaccination. The gene calls are TRBV27 and TRBJ1-6; D possibly corresponds to TRBD1 (6 bases). The CDR3 reads CASSMTGGAPLHF. CDR3 in DNA: TGTGCCAGCAGTATGACAGGTGGGGCACCCCTCCACTTT.